This T cell receptor beta chain was captured by sequencing in a study of technical replicates of blood from a few donors. V shed 1 base and J shed 5 bases, with 8 bases lying between them. The CDR3 is 13 residues long. CDR1 is LNHDA and CDR2 is SQIVND in the germline V gene (reference sequence). The repertoire was sequenced with immunoSEQ multiplex PCR; TCRdb's copy has only in-frame clones and lacks some. The sample holds some 17,000 clones, around nine tenths seen once. Sequenced: PBMCs. The chain is built from TRBV19 and TRBJ1-1; D uncertain. The receptor comes from a human donor in good health. The CDR3 is CASSIGGPTEAFF. DNA for the CDR3: TGTGCCAGTAGTATAGGCGGGCCTACTGAAGCTTTCTTT.